Sequencing of this T cell receptor (beta chain) was carried out in a study of cytomegalovirus exposure and HLA in healthy donors (dated by TCRdb to between 2016 and 2019). Regarding the study in general: In an earlier analysis of some 550 of the donors, under 300 Gb of sequence data and just under 120 million unique TCR beta sequences from 150 million to 200 million T cells were reported. The study profiled the T cell repertoires of 550 to 700 subjects by immunosequencing and related them to cytomegalovirus serostatus. In the later analysis, no new phenotypic data were used to find candidate immune exposures; instead, reliance was placed on TCR beta sequences and their occurrence across donors. In a later analysis, previously published TCR beta repertoires from about 640 donors were re-analyzed and high-resolution HLA genotyping was added so that TCR occurrence patterns could be studied. To decide whether each TCR beta V gene segment behaved as functional or pseudogenic, an earlier analysis of fewer than 750 of the donors relied on high-throughput TCR beta sequencing. Among the roughly 430 genotyped donors, 81% belonged to the genetic ancestry cluster associated with self-reported Caucasian donors. A few DR-DQ haplotypes were treated as single units for association and clustering because of strong linkage in the cohort. The study aimed to test whether cataloging public T cell receptors could reveal signatures of past pathogen exposure. The study combined high-throughput TCR immunosequencing, statistical association of individual TCRs with disease status, and machine learning to predict cytomegalovirus infection status. HLA typing covered class I and class II loci at four-digit resolution. Donor age, sex, ethnicity and CMV serostatus were compiled alongside the repertoire data. In addition to the first cohort of roughly 670 subjects, a separate validation cohort of 120 different subjects was used. Among under 450 genotyped donors of the cohort, an average of around 240,000 unique TCR beta nucleotide sequences were sequenced per donor, 15% to 20% of them non-productive. A later genetic analysis took genome-wide SNP genotypes for about 65% of the 666 donors and used that subset as a discovery cohort. All discovery cohort repertoires had been generated on a single sequencing platform. The number of donors typed differed by locus, with 629-630 for A, B, C, DRB1 and DQB1, around 500 for DQA1, 600 to 610 for DPA1, and over 400 for DPB1. An early release that covered 500 to 800 HLA-typed donors contained about 290 gigabases of sequencing data and approximately 85 million unique TCR sequences. On the study overall, not on this receptor specifically: At a false discovery rate of 0.05, a later analysis linked around 17,000 TCR beta sequences to specific HLA alleles. In vitro tests confirmed that a few of the cytomegalovirus-associated TCR beta chains recognize cytomegalovirus antigens. In a later analysis, HLA-associated TCR beta chains were found to be more clonally expanded and to have lower generation probabilities than equally common non-associated chains. The only immune exposure information available for the cohort was CMV serostatus. V-gene and J-gene trimming of TCR beta chains was associated with a missense DCLRE1C variant in a later genetic analysis, and the association was replicated in an independent cohort. Because some donors lacked HLA typing at each locus, the association tests relied only on the typed subset. According to a later genetic analysis, donors in an Asian-associated ancestry cluster had fewer N-insertions in productive TCRs than the roughly 660-donor mean. In this cohort, only TCR beta chains were sequenced, and detectable features were limited by the absence of alpha or paired-chain data. According to a later analysis, most CMV-associated TCR beta chains appeared to be HLA-restricted, and the HLA associations seemed to be driven largely by CMV exposure. The authors suggested that the approach could potentially be extended to other disease states and immunological phenotypes. Strong co-occurrence of HLA alleles, especially DR and DQ, made assigning TCR associations to individual alleles difficult. The classifier was reported to diagnose cytomegalovirus status with high specificity and sensitivity in both the original cohort and the validation cohort. A further reported finding was that TCR beta sequences accurately predicted the HLA-A and HLA-B alleles for most subjects in the first cohort. A later analysis reported that several top co-occurrence clusters appeared linked to parvovirus B19, influenza, CMV and Epstein-Barr virus. While some public TCRs were present in many individuals, most TCR sequences turned up only very rarely across donors. A total of 150 to 200 TCR beta chains were listed by the study as associated with cytomegalovirus. Some 16 rarely observed V segments, including chromosome 9 orphons, were excluded from the earlier analysis of several hundred of the donors because counts were too low. Correlated functional status among segregating V segments might reflect linkage disequilibrium, but an unknown experimental factor could not be ruled out. According to a later analysis, TCR association rates differed among HLA loci, with DRB1 alleles showing the most associated TCRs and HLA-C alleles showing the fewest. In an earlier analysis of around 500 of the donors, most TCR beta V segments appeared in productive rearrangements about 87% or about 30% of the time, broadly matching IMGT annotations. A cluster of highly shared sequence variants was judged likely to represent a technical artifact of the sequencing pipeline. Sequencing depth was assumed to be roughly uniform across donors in the presence/absence analyses, though that assumption may not hold.

For this clone: Its specific antigen is unknown. No clone much larger than this one lies a single base away; base qualities are absent.

The cohort consisted of 600 to 750 healthy bone marrow donors. At the time of sampling, all cohort members were nominally healthy, though unrecorded immune exposures were likely present. The donor was CMV seronegative and belonged to the group of under 400 seronegative cohort members. Every donor gave a peripheral blood sample, and the peripheral blood mononuclear cells from that sample were used for TCR beta sequencing. Genomic DNA was extracted from the blood cell samples with the Qiagen DNeasy Blood Extraction Kit. Libraries were prepared through the immunoSEQ multiplex PCR assay. A mixture of 60 forward primers for TCR Vbeta segments and 13 reverse primers for TCR Jbeta segments was used in the multiplex PCR. A multiplex PCR assay on genomic DNA amplified the CDR3 region of rearranged TCR beta genes. On the Illumina HiSeq System, the amplified TCR beta libraries were sequenced as 87-base-pair reads. In the authors' own workflow: A later analysis counted tens of millions of unique TCR beta chains across the 550 to 800 repertoires, and around 12 million of these chains were shared by at least two donors. To remove PCR and sequencing errors, raw reads were error-corrected and collapsed into unique sequences using a nearest-neighbor algorithm that merged closely related sequences. CDR3 sequences were aligned to IMGT reference sequences to assign V, D and J gene segments. For a sequence to be retained, a match of at least six nucleotides was required to both a V gene segment and a J gene segment. Rearrangements were classified as productive when the CDR3 lacked stop codons and remained in frame with V and J, and all other rearrangements were classified as non-productive. Following IMGT convention, CDR3 was defined as the stretch from the second conserved V-encoded cysteine to the conserved J-encoded phenylalanine. In an earlier analysis of roughly 610 of the donors, sequences lacking an unambiguous match to a single V gene segment were excluded. An earlier analysis of 450 to 650 of the donors called V segments functional above 56.7% productive rearrangements and segregating when the between-donor standard deviation exceeded 5%. A statistical classification framework was developed to diagnose cytomegalovirus status using the catalog of TCR beta chain sequences. A later analysis assigned V and J genes by comparing TCR nucleotide sequences with IMGT/GENE-DB human TR gene sequences. In a later analysis, CDR3 sequences and most-parsimonious VDJ recombination scenarios were assigned using the TCRdist pipeline. A later analysis defined each TCR beta chain by its CDR3 amino acid sequence plus V-gene family, and excluded reads lacking a unique V-gene family. As a way to deal with suspected cross-contamination and a sequencing artifact, a later analysis dropped hundreds of nucleotide sequences that were highly shared and had low generation probability. For each public chain, a later analysis derived a clonal expansion index from normalized ranks of inferred template counts within each repertoire. Generation probabilities in a later analysis came from a VDJ recombination model fitted to out-of-frame rearrangements, and those results were checked against IGoR. In a later analysis, hypergeometric tests were used to score TCR-TCR, TCR-HLA and TCR-CMV co-occurrence, with a repertoire-size bias correction applied to TCR pairs. False discovery rates were estimated in a later analysis by permuting HLA or CMV assignments 20 times. In a later analysis, co-occurring TCRs were grouped using DBSCAN, with TCRdist sequence similarity added in when clustering inside HLA-allele-positive subsets. Co-occurrence clustering excluded repertoires with fewer than 30,000 or more than 120,000 public chains, plus five with anomalous nucleotide sharing. Not all clones reach the TCRdb copy of this immuneACCESS table, which keeps in-frame sequences only. Checked studies attribute under half of the gap to unresolved V genes and leave the rest unexplained. V, J and clone size reflect that table, while D and trimming were determined from the DNA. This sample holds around 150,000 clones; around 85% were observed only once. The ten most abundant clones make up 4.3% of the sample.

This receptor was obtained from a man aged 40-50 years in good health and CMV-seronegative. Sequenced input: PBMCs.

The DNA sequence is TGTGCCAGCAGTTTAGCCCGGGACAGGGTGTATGGCTACACCTTC. It translates as CASSLARDRVYGYTF. The chain joins TRBV27 to TRBJ1-2, with 9 bases aligning to TRBD1. CDR1 and CDR2 are drawn from the germline V gene (reference sequence): MNHEY, SMNVEV. Ends trimmed: V by 2 bases, J by 5 bases; bases unmatched to a gene: 6. There are 15 amino acids in the CDR3, from cysteine to phenylalanine inclusive. The DNA shown is the 45-base CDR3, in frame from base 1.